These 16 T cell receptor beta chains were sequenced from one sample in a study of CD8+CD57+ T cells in acquired aplastic anemia. The TCR beta profiling, which covered VDJ combination and CDR3 sequence, was carried out using genomic DNA as the template. TCRdb analysed the reads with MiXCR anew, one entry per CDR3 protein. Of approximately 300,000 distinct CDR3 sequences listed, 45% to 65% are singletons. It was patients with CD8+CD57+ cell expansion by flow cytometry who were chosen for sequencing. The sequencing sample was made of sorted CD4+, CD8+, or CD8+CD57+ T cells (not recorded which) from PBMCs. These receptors came from a human donor with aplastic anemia.

This chain connects TRBV19 to TRBJ2-5, with TRBD1 matching 10 bases. With 6 bases clipped from V and 5 bases from J, the junction kept 3 bases outside the gene matches. Germline V gene sequence: CDR1 LNHDA, CDR2 SQIVND (reference sequence). The CDR3 has 13 residues. CDR3 region: CASSRDRGETQYF. The CDR3, as DNA: TGTGCCAGTAGCCGGGACAGGGGTGAGACCCAGTACTTC.

Only one count was recorded for this clonotype. The J gene is TRBJ2-3, the V gene TRBV2, with TRBD2 as a possible D gene (6 bases). This CDR3 is 13 amino acids long. V lost 7 bases, J lost 4 bases, and 12 bases lay in between. Per the germline V gene, CDR1 is SNHLY and CDR2 is FYNNEI. The CDR3 coding sequence is TGTGCCAGCAACGGGAGAGGGCCAGATACGCAGTATTTT. Translated, it gives CASNGRGPDTQYF. Variable domain in full (rest from reference TRBV2 and TRBJ2-3): EPEVTQTPSHQVTQMGQEVILRCVPISNHLYFYWYRQILGQKVEFLVSFYNNEISEKSEIFDDQFSVERPDGSNFTLKIRSTKLEDSAMYFCASNGRGPDTQYFGPGTRLTVL.

The chain links TRBV9 to TRBJ1-2, with D perhaps TRBD1 (5 bases). CDR3 length: 15 residues. Germline values: CDR1 SGDLS, CDR2 YYNGEE. Trimming took 0 bases from V and 8 from J, leaving 17 bases between them. The CDR3 reads CASSVELGAVQGYTF. In DNA, the CDR3 is TGTGCCAGCAGCGTAGAACTTGGGGCAGTTCAGGGCTACACCTTC. Together with reference TRBV9 and TRBJ1-2, the CDR3 gives the full variable domain: DSGVTQTPKHLITATGQRVTLRCSPRSGDLSVYWYQQSLDQGLQFLIQYYNGEERAKGNILERFSAQQFPDLHSELNLSSLELGDSALYFCASSVELGAVQGYTFGSGTRLTVV.

V gene TRBV5-1 combines with J gene TRBJ2-3, with D hard to call. CDR3 length equals 14 residues. Germline V CDR1 and CDR2: SGHRS, YFSETQ. Trimming cost V 1 base and J 5 bases, with 11 bases left between them. CDR3 sequence: CASSLKGFGDTQYF. The CDR3 DNA follows: TGCGCCAGCAGCTTGAAGGGATTTGGAGATACGCAGTATTTT. Full variable domain (missing parts from reference TRBV5-1 and TRBJ2-3): KAGVTQTPRYLIKTRGQQVTLSCSPISGHRSVSWYQQTPGQGLQFLFEYFSETQRNKGNFPGRFSGRQFSNSRSEMNVSTLELGDSALYLCASSLKGFGDTQYFGPGTRLTVL.

This clonotype was seen ten or more times. V gene TRBV6-2 or TRBV6-3 combines with J gene TRBJ2-7, with 9 bases that match TRBD1. The CDR3 extends over 15 amino acids. CDR1 is MNHEY and CDR2 is SVGEGT in the germline V gene. V lost 6 bases to trimming and J lost 0 bases; unmatched junction nucleotides: 6. The CDR3 here is CASSSGTGLSYEQYF. The CDR3 DNA reads as TGTGCCAGCAGCAGTGGGACAGGGCTCTCCTACGAGCAGTACTTC.

The chain uses TRBV15 and TRBJ2-2; perhaps D is TRBD1 or TRBD2 (5 bases each). Per the germline V gene, CDR1 is LNHNV and CDR2 is YYDKDF (reference sequence). Trimming stripped 0 bases from V and 0 bases from J, with 8 bases between. This CDR3 contains 16 residues. The CDR3 region is CATSRDGTANTGELFF. In DNA, the CDR3 is TGTGCCACCAGCAGAGACGGGACCGCGAACACCGGGGAGCTGTTTTTT.

The chain couples TRBV19 to TRBJ1-1, with D maybe TRBD1 (6 bases). Germline values: CDR1 LNHDA, CDR2 SQIVND (reference sequence). V was trimmed by 6 bases and J by 2 bases, leaving 13 bases between them. This CDR3 comprises 14 residues. CDR3 DNA: TGTGCCAGTAGCCGAAACGGGGGCAACACTGAAGCTTTCTTT. Amino acid sequence: CASSRNGGNTEAFF.

The V call is TRBV20-1, the J call TRBJ1-2; TRBD1 might be the D (6 bases). The length of the CDR3 is 15 residues. Trimming took off 3 bases at V and 9 bases at J, with 23 bases between the two ends. The germline V gene has CDR1 DFQATT and CDR2 SNEGSKA (reference sequence). Written as DNA, the CDR3 is TGCAGTGCTAGGGGGGGGCGGAGGGGGTTTTATTGCTACACCTTC. It specifies CSARGGRRGFYCYTF.

This clonotype was detected only a few times. A much larger clone is a single base away; this may be a read error. V and J are TRBV5-1 and TRBJ2-5, with 8 bases identical to TRBD1. Germline V gene lookup returns CDR1 SGHRS and CDR2 YFSETQ. The CDR3 sequence is 16 residues long. The V gene end was trimmed by 4 bases and the J gene end by 4 bases; junction bases not matched to a gene: 12. The CDR3 reads CASSQYAGQEIETQYF. CDR3 DNA: TGCGCCAGCAGCCAGTACGCGGGACAGGAGATAGAGACCCAGTACTTC.

This clonotype showed up many times. The V call is TRBV19, the J call TRBJ1-1, with 9 bases lining up with TRBD1. Losses at the gene ends were 1 base for V and 3 bases for J; bases not matched to a gene: 0. The length of the CDR3 is 14 residues. From germline, CDR1 is LNHDA and CDR2 SQIVND (reference sequence). The CDR3 sequence: CASSIGDRDTEAFF. CDR3 nucleotides: TGTGCCAGTAGTATAGGGGACAGGGACACTGAAGCTTTCTTT.

This rearrangement joins TRBV5-1 to TRBJ2-7; D not resolved. Germline V gene sequence: CDR1 SGHRS, CDR2 YFSETQ. V was pared by 2 bases and J by 1 base, with 7 bases between. The CDR3 has 13 residues. The CDR3 DNA is TGCGCCAGCAGCTTCGCAGGTTCCTACGAGCAGTACTTC. It translates to CASSFAGSYEQYF.

This clonotype was counted only a few times. This chain joins TRBV15 and TRBJ1-2; D ambiguous. The CDR3 totals 14 residues. V dropped 4 bases and J dropped 1 base, with 10 bases sitting between them. CDR1 and CDR2 from the germline V gene are LNHNV and YYDKDF (reference sequence). CDR3 bases: TGTGCCACCAGCAAGGGCGGCGATAACTATGGCTACACCTTC. Its translation is CATSKGGDNYGYTF. Drawing the rest from reference TRBV15 and TRBJ1-2, the complete variable domain is DAMVIQNPRYQVTQFGKPVTLSCSQTLNHNVMYWYQQKSSQAPKLLFHYYDKDFNNEADTPDNFQSRRPNTSFCFLDIRSPGLGDTAMYLCATSKGGDNYGYTFGSGTRLTVV.

V is TRBV2 and J is TRBJ2-1, with TRBD2 matching 15 bases. Germline V gene data show CDR1 as SNHLY and CDR2 as FYNNEI. CDR3 length: 18 amino acids. J was trimmed by 4 bases and V by 6 bases; bases with no gene match: 10. The CDR3 protein is CASSQGLAGGLSYNEQFF. The DNA for the CDR3 is TGTGCCAGCAGCCAAGGACTAGCGGGGGGGCTATCTTACAATGAGCAGTTCTTC.

This chain connects TRBV7-9 to TRBJ2-1; TRBD1 is a possible D gene (6 bases). The V and J ends lost 1 base and 6 bases respectively, with 10 bases between them. The V gene's germline CDR1 is SEHNR and CDR2 FQNEAQ (reference sequence). The CDR3 loop spans 14 amino acids. CDR3 residues: CASSLGGPSNEQFF. CDR3 coding DNA: TGTGCCAGCAGCTTAGGGGGGCCGAGCAATGAGCAGTTCTTC.

This chain connects TRBV29-1 to TRBJ2-5; 12 positions match TRBD2. CDR1 and CDR2 from the germline V gene are SQVTM and ANQGSEA. The CDR3 runs 13 residues. Germline trimming cut 6 bases from V and 5 bases from J; bases unmatched to any gene: 4. CDR3 loop: CSVGLAGRETQYF. The CDR3 region has the DNA TGCAGCGTCGGACTAGCGGGGAGGGAGACCCAGTACTTC.

Written as DNA, the CDR3 is TGTGCCAGCAGCTTAGGGGGGGACTACAATGAGCAGTATTTT. Amino acid sequence: CASSLGGDYNEQYF. J is TRBJ2-3 and V is TRBV7-9; 7 bases are shared with TRBD2. The ends lost 1 base at V and 11 bases at J; junction bases unmatched: 9. This CDR3 has 14 residues. Germline values: CDR1 SEHNR, CDR2 FQNEAQ (reference sequence).